The sequence of this T cell receptor (beta chain) was determined in a study of blood T cell repertoires in COVID-19. Study-level information: Nucleic acid was either cDNA or gDNA, and it came from T cells, B-cell-depleted T cells, or PBMCs.

In the authors' methods: Nucleated cell counts were estimated from reference gene primer amplification. Here immunoSEQ multiplex PCR was the method, and the copy in TCRdb shows in-frame clones only, minus some. V and J calls and clone size come straight from that table; D and trimming were deduced from the DNA. The data hold about 130,000 clones, with 90% observed a single time. Trimming took off 4 bases at V and 3 bases at J, with 4 bases between the two ends. This CDR3 is 12 amino acids long. Germline CDR1 WNHNN, CDR2 SYGVQD (reference sequence). This sequence joins TRBV10-1 and TRBJ2-1; no reliable D call. This sequence originates from a man aged 50-60 years with active COVID-19. Sequenced: peripheral blood. CDR3 bases: TGCGCCAGCAGTGGCGGCTACAATGAGCAGTTCTTC. Protein product: CASSGGYNEQFF.